Shown below are 32 T cell receptor beta chains from a single sample sequenced in a study of blood T cell repertoires in COVID-19. Profiling relied on immunoSEQ multiplex PCR, and the TCRdb table lists in-frame clones only, not all of them. The sample lists 450,000 to 600,000 clones; approximately 86% were seen once. Sequencing was done on a sample of PBMCs or T cells enriched from blood (not recorded which). All receptors come from a young woman who had recovered from COVID-19.

This clone came up once. The rearrangement links TRBV10-2 to TRBJ1-1; D remains ambiguous. CDR1 is WSHSY, CDR2 SAAADI, per germline. The V end was cut by 6 bases, the J end by 6 bases, with 11 bases between. The CDR3 sequence is 12 residues long. CDR3 DNA: TGCGCCAGCAGCGATCCTACTCCTGAAGCTTTCTTT. It specifies CASSDPTPEAFF.

The J gene is TRBJ2-1, the V gene TRBV29-1; the D is unclear. CDR1 SQVTM and CDR2 ANQGSEA come from the germline V gene. Trimming stripped 6 bases from V and 4 bases from J, with 16 bases between. This CDR3 is built from 14 residues. CDR3 protein: CSVRRWAAYNEQFF. DNA for the CDR3: TGCAGCGTCCGCCGGTGGGCAGCTTACAATGAGCAGTTCTTC.

V gene TRBV12-3 or TRBV12-4 combines with J gene TRBJ1-1, with D hard to call. The V and J ends lost 5 bases and 11 bases respectively, with 15 bases between them. This CDR3 is 12 amino acids long. Written as DNA, the CDR3 is TGTGCCAGCAGTCCGGGGTTCGAAGGCGCTTTCTTT. Its protein product is CASSPGFEGAFF.

The chain couples TRBV5-4 to TRBJ1-4, with no clear D. Germline V CDR1 and CDR2: SGHNT, YYREEE (reference sequence). This CDR3 is 17 amino acids long. Trimming removed 0 bases at V and 3 bases at J, with 15 bases between. The CDR3 sequence is CASSLGWGGTANEKLFF. CDR3 nucleotides: TGTGCCAGCAGCTTGGGTTGGGGAGGAACGGCTAATGAAAAACTGTTTTTT.

This chain joins TRBV6-2 or TRBV6-3 and TRBJ1-4, with a tentative D call TRBD1 (6 bases). V gave up 2 bases and J gave up 5 bases, with 15 bases separating them. Germline V gene sequence: CDR1 MNHEY, CDR2 SVGEGT. The CDR3 spans 16 residues. The CDR3 reads CASSYGRGPINEKLFF. Written as DNA, the CDR3 is TGTGCCAGCAGTTACGGGCGGGGGCCCATCAATGAAAAACTGTTTTTT.

Only a few counts were recorded for this clone. The rearrangement joins TRBV9 to TRBJ1-2, with 8 bases aligning to TRBD1. Germline assignment: CDR1 SGDLS and CDR2 YYNGEE. The CDR3 length is 14 residues. With V trimmed by 0 bases and J by 4 bases, 2 bases remained unmatched. The CDR3 reads CASSVETGAYGYTF. The CDR3 DNA reads TGTGCCAGCAGCGTAGAGACAGGGGCCTATGGCTACACCTTC.

With respect to this clone: Other nucleotide sequences from this sample produce the same CDR3. The chain links TRBV10-3 to TRBJ1-2; D might be TRBD1 (6 bases). The CDR3 has 12 residues. Trimming cost V 6 bases and J 6 bases, with 11 bases left between them. CDR1 and CDR2 from the germline V gene are ENHRY and SYGVKD. The CDR3 DNA follows: TGTGCCATCAGCGGCACAGGGAATGGCTACACCTTC. Its translation: CAISGTGNGYTF.

The V gene is TRBV12-5, the J gene TRBJ1-5; D may be TRBD1 (5 bases). The CDR3 sequence is 13 residues long. Trimming left V 10 bases short and J 2 bases short, with 12 bases between. Germline assignment: CDR1 LGHNT and CDR2 FRNRAP. This CDR3 reads CATGGRGNQPQHF. Written as DNA, the CDR3 is TGTGCTACGGGGGGAAGGGGCAATCAGCCCCAGCATTTT.

The rearrangement uses TRBV7-2 and TRBJ2-3, with D perhaps matching TRBD2 (6 bases). V lost 5 bases to trimming and J lost 2 bases, with 14 bases between them. Per the germline V gene, CDR1 is SGHTA and CDR2 is FQGNSA. The CDR3 spans 15 residues. The CDR3 nucleotides are TGTGCCAGCAGCCCCCCCCCGCGGGACACAGATACGCAGTATTTT. Protein product: CASSPPPRDTDTQYF.

The V call is TRBV11-2, the J call TRBJ2-2; no definite D call. This CDR3 comprises 12 residues. Trimming took off 7 bases at V and 5 bases at J, with 8 bases between the two ends. Germline-derived CDR1 and CDR2 are SGHAT and FQNNGV. The CDR3 DNA reads TGTGCCAGCACCCCGCTAACCGGGGAGCTGTTTTTT. Translation gives CASTPLTGELFF.

The chain links TRBV18 to TRBJ2-3; 10 nucleotides match TRBD1. The CDR3 is 15 amino acids. Germline assignment: CDR1 KGHSH and CDR2 LQKENI. V dropped 6 bases and J dropped 2; count of bases not matched to a gene: 5. As DNA, the CDR3 is TGTGCCAGCTCTATCGGGACAGGGGCCACAGATACGCAGTATTTT. It specifies CASSIGTGATDTQYF. Variable domain in full (rest from reference TRBV18 and TRBJ2-3): NAGVMQNPRHLVRRRGQEARLRCSPMKGHSHVYWYRQLPEEGLKFMVYLQKENIIDESGMPKERFSAEFPKEGPSILRIQQVVRGDSAAYFCASSIGTGATDTQYFGPGTRLTVL.

This rearrangement joins TRBV3-1 (or the pseudogene TRBV3-2) to TRBJ1-1; 7 nucleotides match TRBD1. Germline V gene sequence: CDR1 LGHDT, CDR2 YNNKEL (reference sequence). CDR3 length: 14 residues. V gave up 0 bases and J gave up 10 bases; unmatched junction bases: 8. DNA of the CDR3: TGTGCCAGCAGCCAAGATAGGGAGCAGGGGGGAGCTTTCTTT. Protein: CASSQDREQGGAFF.

The chain combines TRBV5-1 with TRBJ1-4; unclear D gene. CDR1 and CDR2 from the germline V gene are SGHRS and YFSETQ. V was shortened by 0 bases and J by 9 bases, with 12 bases between the two germline ends. This CDR3 has 14 amino acids. The CDR3 coding sequence is TGCGCCAGCAGCTTGGACTTTACAGACCAAAAACTGTTTTTT. Its protein is CASSLDFTDQKLFF.

V is TRBV30 and J is TRBJ1-1; weak D call: TRBD1 (6 bases). This CDR3 comprises 11 residues. Germline V CDR1 and CDR2: GTSNPN, SVGIG (reference sequence). Trimming stripped 7 bases from V and 6 bases from J, with 12 bases between. DNA of the CDR3: TGTGCCTATAGACAGGCCGCTGAAGCTTTCTTT. Translating it yields CAYRQAAEAFF.

This sequence joins TRBV15 and TRBJ1-2; 7 positions agree with TRBD1. The CDR3 is 16 amino acids. Germline CDR1 reads LNHNV; CDR2 reads YYDKDF (reference sequence). J gave up 4 bases and V 1 base, and 9 bases lay outside the gene matches. The CDR3 here is CATSRGGEGTAYGYTF. The CDR3 DNA is TGTGCCACCAGCAGAGGGGGGGAAGGGACAGCCTATGGCTACACCTTC.

This chain connects TRBV30 to TRBJ2-7; perhaps TRBD2 as D (6 bases). This CDR3 spans 14 amino acids. Germline CDR1 is GTSNPN and CDR2 is SVGIG (reference sequence). Trimming cost V 1 base and J 5 bases, with 15 bases left between them. CDR3 amino acids: CAWSAWEEIDEQYF. The DNA for the CDR3 is TGTGCCTGGAGTGCCTGGGAGGAGATCGACGAGCAGTACTTC.

The chain joins TRBV6-5 to TRBJ2-3; 9 nucleotides agree with TRBD2. The CDR3 spans 15 residues. J was trimmed by 6 bases and V by 6 bases; bases with no gene match: 10. Germline CDR1 reads MNHEY; CDR2 reads SVGAGI. In DNA form, the CDR3 reads TGTGCCAGCAGCCGTGGGACTAGCAGTAGGGATACGCAGTATTTT. This translates into CASSRGTSSRDTQYF.

V and J are TRBV5-1 and TRBJ1-4, with D possibly TRBD1 on 6 matching bases. The V gene lost 4 bases and the J gene lost 4 bases, with 17 bases spanning the gap. The CDR3 sequence is 16 residues long. The germline gives CDR1 SGHRS, CDR2 YFSETQ. The CDR3 coding sequence is TGCGCCAGCAGCCCGTTGGGGGCGGCAGTTAATGAAAAACTGTTTTTT. Translating it yields CASSPLGAAVNEKLFF.

V gene TRBV28 combines with J gene TRBJ2-2; TRBD2 is a possible D gene (6 bases). V lost 2 bases and J 7 bases, leaving 8 bases between the germline ends. The CDR3 length is 13 residues. The germline CDR1 and CDR2 sequences are MDHEN and SYDVKM. The CDR3 sequence is CASSLGLFGELFF. CDR3 coding DNA: TGTGCCAGCAGTTTAGGACTATTCGGGGAGCTGTTTTTT.

The chain employs TRBV7-2 and TRBJ2-5, with 7 bases lining up with TRBD2. The length of the CDR3 is 14 residues. Germline values: CDR1 SGHTA, CDR2 FQGNSA. V lost 3 bases, J lost 5 bases, and 6 bases stayed unmatched. As DNA, the CDR3 is TGTGCCAGCAGCTTTCGGGGGGTACGGGAGACCCAGTACTTC. Its translation is CASSFRGVRETQYF.

The chain couples TRBV28 to TRBJ1-2, with D possibly matching TRBD1 (6 bases). V lost 10 bases and J 7 bases, leaving 19 bases between the germline ends. There are 13 residues in the CDR3. Germline V lookup: CDR1 MDHEN, CDR2 SYDVKM. The CDR3 DNA reads as TGTGCCACGAGGGACACCCTATGGCGTGGCTACACCTTC. Its translation: CATRDTLWRGYTF.

This sequence joins TRBV5-4 and TRBJ1-4; a weak D match, TRBD1 (6 bases). The CDR3 has 15 residues. The ends were cut back, 0 bases at V and 4 bases at J, with 10 bases in the middle. Germline V CDR1 and CDR2: SGHNT, YYREEE (reference sequence). This CDR3 reads CASSLGGGNNEKLFF. The DNA for the CDR3 is TGTGCCAGCAGCTTGGGAGGGGGAAATAATGAAAAACTGTTTTTT.

This rearrangement joins TRBV30 to TRBJ1-5; the D is unclear. V shed 0 bases and J shed 2 bases, with 11 bases lying between them. This CDR3 is built from 15 residues. Per germline, CDR1 GTSNPN and CDR2 SVGIG (reference sequence). The CDR3 coding sequence is TGTGCCTGGAGTGTATTCGGGAAGGGCAATCAGCCCCAGCATTTT. Translating it yields CAWSVFGKGNQPQHF. Drawing the rest from reference TRBV30 and TRBJ1-5, the complete variable domain is SQTIHQWPATLVQPVGSPLSLECTVEGTSNPNLYWYRQAAGRGLQLLFYSVGIGQISSEVPQNLSASRPQDRQFILSSKKLLLSDSGFYLCAWSVFGKGNQPQHFGDGTRLSIL.

The chain joins TRBV6-6 to TRBJ2-1; no clear D gene. V dropped 2 bases and J dropped 9 bases, with 11 bases sitting between them. Germline V gene lookup returns CDR1 MNHNY and CDR2 SVGAGI (reference sequence). This CDR3 region has 13 residues. The CDR3 protein is CASSYGGLLEQFF. In DNA form, the CDR3 reads TGTGCCAGCAGTTACGGCGGTCTTCTTGAGCAGTTCTTC.

The CDR3 reads CASSQILGRDSGNTIYF. The DNA of the CDR3 is TGCGCCAGCAGCCAAATCTTAGGGCGGGACTCTGGAAACACCATATATTTT. The V gene is TRBV4-1, the J gene TRBJ1-3, with D uncertain. The germline V gene encodes CDR1 MGHRA and CDR2 YSYEKL. This CDR3 is built from 17 residues. V was clipped by 2 bases and J by 0 bases, with 14 bases between them.

This sequence joins TRBV20-1 and TRBJ2-1; TRBD1 matches 10 bases. The CDR3 loop spans 16 amino acids. CDR1 and CDR2 (germline): DFQATT, SNEGSKA (reference sequence). Trimming cost V 4 bases and J 2 bases; bases outside gene matches: 8. The CDR3 sequence is CSATESGTGAYNEQFF. The CDR3 DNA reads as TGCAGTGCTACTGAATCCGGGACAGGGGCCTACAATGAGCAGTTCTTC.

The gene calls are TRBV7-2 and TRBJ1-2; tentatively, D is TRBD1 (6 bases). The germline gives CDR1 SGHTA, CDR2 FQGNSA. The CDR3 totals 13 residues. Trimming took 6 bases from V and 6 from J, leaving 14 bases between them. This chain's CDR3 is CASRTTGYHGYTF. DNA for the CDR3: TGTGCCAGCAGGACCACAGGGTATCATGGCTACACCTTC. The variable domain in full, with the rest retrieved from reference TRBV7-2 and TRBJ1-2, is GAGVSQSPSNKVTEKGKDVELRCDPISGHTALYWYRQSLGQGLEFLIYFQGNSAPDKSGLPSDRFSAERTGGSVSTLTIQRTQQEDSAVYLCASRTTGYHGYTFGSGTRLTVV.

The CDR3, as DNA: TGTGCCGGTAGCGGGGTAGATACGCAGTATTTT. This encodes CAGSGVDTQYF. The V gene is TRBV30, the J gene TRBJ2-3, with 8 bases aligning to TRBD2. Germline CDR1 GTSNPN, CDR2 SVGIG (reference sequence). Unmatched junction bases numbered 3, after V lost 8 bases and J lost 5 bases. This CDR3 has 11 residues. The variable domain in full, with the rest retrieved from reference TRBV30 and TRBJ2-3, is SQTIHQWPATLVQPVGSPLSLECTVEGTSNPNLYWYRQAAGRGLQLLFYSVGIGQISSEVPQNLSASRPQDRQFILSSKKLLLSDSGFYLCAGSGVDTQYFGPGTRLTVL.

V gene TRBV6-5 combines with J gene TRBJ1-1, with a tentative D call TRBD1 (5 bases). CDR1 is MNHEY and CDR2 is SVGAGI in the germline V gene. This CDR3 has 12 residues. Trimming cost V 7 bases and J 6 bases, with 12 bases left between them. As DNA, the CDR3 is TGTGCCAGCACTCGCTCAGGGTCTGAAGCTTTCTTT. Its translation: CASTRSGSEAFF.

The CDR3 protein is CASTGGNSPLHF. The CDR3 nucleotides are TGTGCCTCGACAGGGGGCAATTCACCCCTCCACTTT. V and J are TRBV30 and TRBJ1-6, with 10 bases matching TRBD1. The germline gives CDR1 GTSNPN, CDR2 SVGIG (reference sequence). The CDR3 sequence is 12 residues long. V dropped 7 bases and J dropped 7; count of bases not matched to a gene: 1.

The V gene is TRBV11-1, the J gene TRBJ1-2; TRBD1 might be the D (5 bases). The CDR3 runs 14 residues. V was shortened by 3 bases and J by 5 bases, with 13 bases between the two germline ends. Germline V CDR1 and CDR2: SGHAT, FQDESV (reference sequence). The chain's CDR3 is CASSLGRDSYGYTF. The CDR3, as DNA: TGTGCCAGCAGCTTGGGCAGGGACTCTTATGGCTACACCTTC.

As DNA, the CDR3 is TGTGCCAGCAGCTTAGCCGGGACAGGGGTCAATACGCAGTATTTT. Protein product: CASSLAGTGVNTQYF. The genes are TRBV7-8 and TRBJ2-3; TRBD1 agrees at 10 bases. Germline V gene data show CDR1 as SGHVS and CDR2 as FQNEAQ. Trimming took 0 bases from V and 7 from J; bases not matched to a gene: 4. CDR3 size: 15 residues.